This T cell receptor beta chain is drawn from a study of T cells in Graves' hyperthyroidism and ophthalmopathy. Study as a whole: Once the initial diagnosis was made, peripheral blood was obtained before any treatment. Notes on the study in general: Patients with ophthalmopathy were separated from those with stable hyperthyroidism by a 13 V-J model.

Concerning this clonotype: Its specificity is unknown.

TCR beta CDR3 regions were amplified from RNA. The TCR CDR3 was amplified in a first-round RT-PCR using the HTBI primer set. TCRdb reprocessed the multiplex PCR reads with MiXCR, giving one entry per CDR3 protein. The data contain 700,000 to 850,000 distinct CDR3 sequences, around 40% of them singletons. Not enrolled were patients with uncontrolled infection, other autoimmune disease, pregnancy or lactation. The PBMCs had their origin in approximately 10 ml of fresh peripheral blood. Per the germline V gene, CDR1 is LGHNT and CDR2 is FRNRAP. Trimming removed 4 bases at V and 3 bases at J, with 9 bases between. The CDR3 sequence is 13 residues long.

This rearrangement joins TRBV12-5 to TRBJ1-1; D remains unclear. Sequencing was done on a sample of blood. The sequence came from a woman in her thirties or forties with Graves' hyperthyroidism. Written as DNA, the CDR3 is TGTGCTAGTGGTTCCGACTCCTACACTGAAGCTTTCTTT. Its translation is CASGSDSYTEAFF. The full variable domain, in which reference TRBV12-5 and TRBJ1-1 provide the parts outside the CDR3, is DARVTQTPRHKVTEMGQEVTMRCQPILGHNTVFWYRQTMMQGLELLAYFRNRAPLDDSGMPKDRFSAEMPDATLATLKIQPSEPRDSAVYFCASGSDSYTEAFFGQGTRLTVV.